One and the same sample provided the 31 T cell receptor beta chains below, sequenced in a study of blood T cell repertoires in COVID-19. The data were produced by immunoSEQ multiplex PCR, yet TCRdb's version contains in-frame clones alone and is incomplete. The sample consists of 110,000 to 150,000 clones, around 86% of them appearing once. The sequencing sample was made of PBMCs or T cells enriched from blood (not recorded which). The receptors were gathered from a man in his fifties or sixties who had recovered from COVID-19.

The count of this clone is one. The J gene is TRBJ1-2, the V gene TRBV19; D possibly corresponds to TRBD1 (6 bases). Trimming cost V 5 bases and J 4 bases, with 17 bases left between them. CDR1 is LNHDA, CDR2 SQIVND, per germline (reference sequence). CDR3 length equals 15 residues. Written as DNA, the CDR3 is TGTGCCAGTAGTGCGATACAGGGCGGGAGCTATGGCTACACCTTC. Translated, it gives CASSAIQGGSYGYTF.

V is TRBV10-2 and J is TRBJ2-1, with D tentatively TRBD2 (6 bases). Trimming took 8 bases from V and 6 from J, leaving 17 bases between them. CDR3 length: 14 amino acids. Germline CDR1 reads WSHSY; CDR2 reads SAAADI. The CDR3 loop reads CASSRGSNSNEQFF. DNA of the CDR3: TGCGCCAGCTCTCGGGGGTCGAACTCCAATGAGCAGTTCTTC.

The chain carries TRBV11-3 and TRBJ2-5; 13 nucleotides align to TRBD2. V dropped 5 bases and J dropped 3; count of bases not matched to a gene: 3. Germline V gives CDR1 SGHNT, CDR2 YENEEA. The CDR3 runs 15 residues. CDR3 in DNA: TGTGCCAGCAGCATGGGACTAGCGGGAAAAGAGACCCAGTACTTC. Translating it yields CASSMGLAGKETQYF.

J is TRBJ2-1 and V is TRBV28, with D tentatively TRBD1 (6 bases). Germline V lookup: CDR1 MDHEN, CDR2 SYDVKM. V lost 7 bases and J lost 6, with 16 bases in between. The CDR3 spans 14 residues. CDR3 amino acids: CASINLQGPNEQFF. The DNA of the CDR3 is TGTGCCAGCATTAATTTACAGGGTCCCAATGAGCAGTTCTTC.

The chain is built from TRBV7-9 and TRBJ1-5, with D maybe TRBD1 (6 bases). The CDR3 contains 14 residues. CDR1 is SEHNR, CDR2 FQNEAQ, per germline (reference sequence). The germline V and J ends were trimmed by 5 bases and 4 bases, with 12 bases remaining between them. CDR3 residues: CASSLDRPNQPQHF. The CDR3 DNA reads TGTGCCAGCAGCCTTGACAGGCCTAATCAGCCCCAGCATTTT.

CDR3 region: CASSPGYSNQPQHF. The CDR3 DNA sequence: TGTGCCAGCAGTCCGGGTTATAGCAATCAGCCCCAGCATTTT. The chain has TRBV27 and TRBJ1-5; D is uncertain. V lost 5 bases and J 0 bases, leaving 8 bases between the germline ends. CDR3 length equals 14 residues. Germline lookup yields CDR1 MNHEY and CDR2 SMNVEV (reference sequence).

The V and J genes are TRBV9 and TRBJ2-3, with 8 bases that match TRBD2. The CDR3 is 15 residues long. The V and J ends lost 0 bases and 5 bases, in that order; junction bases with no gene match: 5. Germline CDR1 reads SGDLS; CDR2 reads YYNGEE. The CDR3 coding sequence is TGTGCCAGCAGCGTAGTAACACGGGGGGGAGATACGCAGTATTTT. Translating it yields CASSVVTRGGDTQYF.

This clone came up once. The chain links TRBV5-1 to TRBJ2-2; possible D gene TRBD1, 6 bases. Per the germline V gene, CDR1 is SGHRS and CDR2 is YFSETQ. There are 20 residues in the CDR3. The V and J ends lost 2 bases and 2 bases respectively, with 25 bases between them. The CDR3 bases are TGCGCCAGCAGCTTTCGAGTCACAGGGTATCAGGGGAAAAACACCGGGGAGCTGTTTTTT. This gives the protein CASSFRVTGYQGKNTGELFF.

This clone is a singleton in its sample. The V call is TRBV3-1 (or the pseudogene TRBV3-2), the J call TRBJ2-7; D uncertain. V was trimmed by 1 base and J by 5 bases, leaving 12 bases between them. CDR1 is LGHDT and CDR2 is YNNKEL in the germline V gene (reference sequence). The CDR3 is 14 residues long. The CDR3 here is CASSQVLSANEQYF. In nucleotides, the CDR3 is TGTGCCAGCAGCCAAGTTCTAAGCGCAAACGAGCAGTACTTC.

The chain recombines TRBV3-1 (or the pseudogene TRBV3-2) with TRBJ1-1; 9 nucleotides match TRBD1. Germline assignment: CDR1 LGHDT and CDR2 YNNKEL (reference sequence). The V and J ends lost 6 bases and 2 bases, in that order; junction bases with no gene match: 7. The CDR3 is 15 amino acids. The CDR3 protein is CASSPGTGPNTEAFF. As DNA, the CDR3 is TGTGCCAGCAGTCCCGGGACAGGGCCAAACACTGAAGCTTTCTTT.

The chain has TRBV6-5 and TRBJ2-3; tentatively, D is TRBD1 (5 bases). Trimming cost V 6 bases and J 3 bases, with 13 bases left between them. Germline-derived CDR1 and CDR2 are MNHEY and SVGAGI. This CDR3 comprises 14 residues. The CDR3 region has the DNA TGTGCCAGCAGAAAATTGGGGCGGACAGATACGCAGTATTTT. As protein: CASRKLGRTDTQYF.

This chain uses TRBV27 with TRBJ1-5; D uncertain. The CDR3 is 13 amino acids. Germline CDR1 is MNHEY and CDR2 is SMNVEV (reference sequence). V lost 3 bases and J 5 bases, leaving 8 bases between the germline ends. The CDR3 loop reads CASSFQADQPQHF. The CDR3 DNA follows: TGTGCCAGCAGTTTCCAGGCAGATCAGCCCCAGCATTTT.

The rearrangement uses TRBV12-3 or TRBV12-4 and TRBJ1-2; TRBD1 is a possible D gene (6 bases). CDR3 length: 12 residues. V was cut by 6 bases and J by 8 bases, with 13 bases left in between. The CDR3 here is CASSEDRRGYTF. The CDR3 DNA reads TGTGCCAGCAGCGAGGACAGACGGGGCTACACCTTC.

This chain uses TRBV11-2 with TRBJ1-6; the match to TRBD1 covers 7 bases. The V gene's germline CDR1 is SGHAT and CDR2 FQNNGV. This CDR3 spans 13 amino acids. J was trimmed by 6 bases and V by 6 bases; bases with no gene match: 2. CDR3 region: CASSRDSNSPLHF. The CDR3 bases are TGTGCCAGCAGTCGGGACAGTAATTCACCCCTCCACTTT.

This chain uses TRBV4-1 with TRBJ2-5, with a tentative D call TRBD2 (7 bases). The CDR3 consists of 14 residues. The V end was cut by 8 bases, the J end by 2 bases, with 15 bases between. Per the germline V gene, CDR1 is MGHRA and CDR2 is YSYEKL. CDR3 sequence (DNA): TGCGCCAGCTCCCGAGGGGGGGGGCAAGAGACCCAGTACTTC. It translates to CASSRGGGQETQYF.

V is TRBV7-8 and J is TRBJ2-2; 8 nucleotides match TRBD2. CDR1 is SGHVS and CDR2 is FQNEAQ in the germline V gene. V dropped 5 bases and J dropped 4; count of bases not matched to a gene: 9. The CDR3 contains 16 residues. The CDR3 sequence: CASSRDGGAITGELFF. DNA of the CDR3: TGTGCCAGCAGCAGAGACGGGGGGGCGATCACCGGGGAGCTGTTTTTT.

The chain is built from TRBV3-1 (or the pseudogene TRBV3-2) and TRBJ1-2; no clear D. The CDR3 spans 14 residues. Trimming cost V 1 base and J 8 bases, with 14 bases left between them. Germline CDR1 is LGHDT and CDR2 is YNNKEL (reference sequence). The CDR3 region is CASSQVPGSQGYTF. In DNA, the CDR3 is TGTGCCAGCAGCCAAGTACCGGGTAGTCAGGGCTACACCTTC.

This clone was found once. This chain connects TRBV11-2 to TRBJ2-5; 9 bases fit TRBD2. In germline, CDR1 is SGHAT, CDR2 FQNNGV. V trimming: 5 bases; J trimming: 1 base; junction bases outside the gene matches: 8. The CDR3 is made up of 16 amino acids. Written as DNA, the CDR3 is TGTGCCAGCAGCCTAGGGGGACTAGCACTCCAAGAGACCCAGTACTTC. Translated: CASSLGGLALQETQYF.

V and J are TRBV2 and TRBJ2-2, with 7 bases that match TRBD1. The germline V gene has CDR1 SNHLY and CDR2 FYNNEI. The junction had 6 bases not matched to a gene; V was cut back by 6 bases and J by 2 bases. The CDR3 consists of 15 residues. The chain's CDR3 is CASRIGTANTGELFF. The CDR3 nucleotides are TGTGCCAGCAGGATCGGGACAGCCAACACCGGGGAGCTGTTTTTT.

V usage is TRBV28 and J usage is TRBJ2-1, with D unresolved. Germline V lookup: CDR1 MDHEN, CDR2 SYDVKM. Between the trimmed V and J ends, which lost 5 bases and 9 bases, there was a span of 14 bases. The CDR3 totals 13 residues. The CDR3 loop is CASSVPTSGEQFF. DNA of the CDR3: TGTGCCAGCAGTGTCCCCACGTCCGGTGAGCAGTTCTTC.

The V and J genes are TRBV19 and TRBJ2-3; D call uncertain. Trimming cost V 8 bases and J 2 bases, with 23 bases left between them. CDR1 and CDR2 (germline): LNHDA, SQIVND (reference sequence). This CDR3 region has 17 residues. Here the CDR3 DNA reads TGTGCCAGTTCGCCCCCGAGGCGGATACGAGACACAGATACGCAGTATTTT. This codes for CASSPPRRIRDTDTQYF.

This chain connects TRBV24-1 to TRBJ2-3; 11 bases agree with TRBD2. This CDR3 has 16 residues. Germline CDR1 reads KGHDR; CDR2 reads SFDVKD. V shed 4 bases and J 4 bases; nucleotides not matched to a gene: 6. This CDR3 reads CATSDQLAGVPDTQYF. The CDR3 bases are TGTGCCACCAGTGACCAACTAGCGGGAGTTCCAGATACGCAGTATTTT.

The genes are TRBV5-5 and TRBJ2-7, with 10 bases that match TRBD1. The junction had 16 bases not matched to a gene; V was cut back by 0 bases and J by 4 bases. The CDR3 totals 19 residues. Germline V gene data show CDR1 as SGHKS and CDR2 as YYEKEE (reference sequence). CDR3: CASSLVPLGQGLKRYEQYF. In DNA form, the CDR3 reads TGTGCCAGCAGCTTGGTTCCTCTGGGACAGGGGTTGAAAAGGTACGAGCAGTACTTC.

This chain uses TRBV19 with TRBJ1-1; TRBD1 is a possible D gene (5 bases). The length of the CDR3 is 15 residues. Per the germline V gene, CDR1 is LNHDA and CDR2 is SQIVND (reference sequence). The V gene lost 3 bases and the J gene lost 4 bases, with 15 bases spanning the gap. This chain's CDR3 is CASSIFLGQGTEAFF. CDR3 in DNA: TGTGCCAGTAGTATTTTTTTGGGTCAGGGCACTGAAGCTTTCTTT.

The chain uses TRBV27 and TRBJ1-2, with D uncertain. V was cut by 1 base and J by 7 bases, with 16 bases left in between. The CDR3 is made up of 15 amino acids. The germline CDR1 and CDR2 sequences are MNHEY and SMNVEV (reference sequence). CDR3 sequence: CASSLLARQSSGYTF. DNA of the CDR3: TGTGCCAGCAGTTTATTAGCCCGCCAGTCTAGTGGCTACACCTTC.

This sequence joins TRBV6-5 and TRBJ1-2; a possible D gene is TRBD1 (6 bases). The CDR3 consists of 14 residues. From germline, CDR1 is MNHEY and CDR2 SVGAGI. Trimming cost V 6 bases and J 4 bases, with 15 bases left between them. CDR3 amino acids: CASSRGGGVYGYTF. CDR3 bases: TGTGCCAGCAGCCGCGGGGGGGGCGTCTATGGCTACACCTTC.

This chain uses TRBV2 with TRBJ1-4; 9 positions agree with TRBD1. V was pared by 10 bases and J by 6 bases, with 6 bases of the junction left unmatched. This CDR3 spans 13 amino acids. The germline V gene encodes CDR1 SNHLY and CDR2 FYNNEI. CDR3 DNA sequence: TGTGCCATTTCACAGGGGGCGCATGAAAAACTGTTTTTT. It yields the protein CAISQGAHEKLFF.

This clone has just one count. Within the sample, other DNA sequences also encode this same CDR3. The V and J genes are TRBV5-1 and TRBJ1-6, with D unresolved. This CDR3 contains 14 residues. Trimming took off 2 bases at V and 5 bases at J, with 8 bases between the two ends. Germline V lookup: CDR1 SGHRS, CDR2 YFSETQ. The CDR3: CASSLNRDNSPLHF. The CDR3 DNA reads as TGCGCCAGCAGCTTAAATCGAGATAATTCACCCCTCCACTTT.

V and J are TRBV2 and TRBJ2-7, with 9 bases fitting TRBD2. V was pared by 8 bases and J by 2 bases, with 7 bases of the junction left unmatched. The CDR3 covers 14 residues. Per the germline V gene, CDR1 is SNHLY and CDR2 is FYNNEI. This chain's CDR3 is CASSGERGAYEQYF. The CDR3 DNA sequence: TGTGCCAGCTCCGGGGAGCGGGGGGCCTACGAGCAGTACTTC.

This clone appeared a single time. The rearrangement links TRBV5-5 to TRBJ2-7; perhaps TRBD1 as D (5 bases). Trimming removed 1 base from V and 3 bases from J, with 8 bases in between. The length of the CDR3 is 13 residues. Germline V CDR1 and CDR2: SGHKS, YYEKEE (reference sequence). The CDR3 region has the DNA TGTGCCAGCAGCTTGAAGGGGATCTACGAGCAGTACTTC. Its translation: CASSLKGIYEQYF.

This CDR3 is CASSSLASQRVLHTDTQYF. CDR3 nucleotides: TGTGCCAGCTCATCCTTAGCTTCTCAGCGGGTTTTACACACAGATACGCAGTATTTT. The V call is TRBV18, the J call TRBJ2-3; possible D gene TRBD2, 6 bases. The CDR3 is 19 residues long. Trimming removed 5 bases from V and 2 bases from J, with 26 bases in between. CDR1 KGHSH and CDR2 LQKENI come from the germline V gene.